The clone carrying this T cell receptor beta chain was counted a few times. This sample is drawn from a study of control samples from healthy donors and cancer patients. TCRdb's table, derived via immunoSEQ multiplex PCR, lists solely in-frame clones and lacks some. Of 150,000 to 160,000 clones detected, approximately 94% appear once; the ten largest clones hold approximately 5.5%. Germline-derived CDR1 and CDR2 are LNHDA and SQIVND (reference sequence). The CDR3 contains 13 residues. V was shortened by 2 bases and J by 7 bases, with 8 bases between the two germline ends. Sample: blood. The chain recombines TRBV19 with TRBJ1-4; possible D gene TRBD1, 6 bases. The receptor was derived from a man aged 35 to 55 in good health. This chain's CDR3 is CASSIQGSEKLFF. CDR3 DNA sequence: TGTGCCAGTAGTATACAGGGGAGTGAAAAACTGTTTTTT. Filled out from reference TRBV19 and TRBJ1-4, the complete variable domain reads DGGITQSPKYLFRKEGQNVTLSCEQNLNHDAMYWYRQDPGQGLRLIYYSQIVNDFQKGDIAEGYSVSREKKESFPLTVTSAQKNPTAFYLCASSIQGSEKLFFGSGTQLSVL.